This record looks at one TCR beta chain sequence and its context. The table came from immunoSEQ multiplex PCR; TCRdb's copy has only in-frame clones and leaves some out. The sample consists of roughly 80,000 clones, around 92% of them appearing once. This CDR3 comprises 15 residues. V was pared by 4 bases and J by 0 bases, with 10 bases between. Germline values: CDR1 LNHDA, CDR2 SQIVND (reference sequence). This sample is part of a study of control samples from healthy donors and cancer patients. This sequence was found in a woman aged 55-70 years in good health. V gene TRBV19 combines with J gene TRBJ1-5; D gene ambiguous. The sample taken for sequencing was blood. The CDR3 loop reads CASSKIENSNQPQHF. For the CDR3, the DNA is TGTGCCAGTAGTAAAATAGAAAATAGCAATCAGCCCCAGCATTTT.